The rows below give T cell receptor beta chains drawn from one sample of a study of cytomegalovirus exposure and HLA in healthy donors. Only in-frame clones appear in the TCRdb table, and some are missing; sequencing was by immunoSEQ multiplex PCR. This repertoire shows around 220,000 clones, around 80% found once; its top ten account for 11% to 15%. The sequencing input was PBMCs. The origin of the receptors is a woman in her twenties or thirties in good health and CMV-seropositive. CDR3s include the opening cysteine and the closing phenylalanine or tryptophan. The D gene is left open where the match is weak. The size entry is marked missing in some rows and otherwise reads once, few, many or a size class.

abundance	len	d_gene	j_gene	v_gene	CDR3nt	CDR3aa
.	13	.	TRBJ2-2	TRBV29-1	TGCAGCTCCATAAACACGAACACCGGGGAGCTGTTTTTT	CSSINTNTGELFF
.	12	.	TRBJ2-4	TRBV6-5	TGTGCCAGCAGCTCCAGTGCCAACATTCAGTACTTC	CASSSSANIQYF
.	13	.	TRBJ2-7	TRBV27	TGTGCCAGCAGTTTAGGGGCAGCCTACGAGCAGTACTTC	CASSLGAAYEQYF
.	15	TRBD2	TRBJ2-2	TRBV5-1	TGCGCCAGCAGCCCGGGACTAGCGAGCACCGGGGAGCTGTTTTTT	CASSPGLASTGELFF
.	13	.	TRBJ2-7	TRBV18	TGTGCCAGCTCCGGGGGACGGGACTACGAGCAGTACTTC	CASSGGRDYEQYF
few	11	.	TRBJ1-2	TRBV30	TGTGCCTGGAGTGTGAGGGTTGGCTACACCTTC	CAWSVRVGYTF
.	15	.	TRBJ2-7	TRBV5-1	TGCGCCAGCAGTTCGACAGGTGCAGGGGAAGACGAGCAGTACTTC	CASSSTGAGEDEQYF
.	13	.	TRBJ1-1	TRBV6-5	TGTGCCAGCAGGCAGGGATTAGCCAATGAAGCTTTCTTT	CASRQGLANEAFF
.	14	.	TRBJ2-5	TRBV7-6	TGTGCCAGCAGCCTGGACCCCCCCGCCACATCGGGGTACTTC	CASSLDPPATSGYF
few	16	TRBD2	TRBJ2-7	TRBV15	TGTGCCACCAGCTATTCTAGCGGGAGAAACCTCTACGAGCAGTACTTC	CATSYSSGRNLYEQYF
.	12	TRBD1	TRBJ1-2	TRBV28	TGTGCCACCCGGAAGGGGGCGGAAGGCTACACCTTC	CATRKGAEGYTF
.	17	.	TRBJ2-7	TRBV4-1	TGCGCCAGCAGCCCATTTCTCATTCCCGGGACTTACTACGAGCAGTACTTC	CASSPFLIPGTYYEQYF
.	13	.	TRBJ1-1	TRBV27	TGTGCCAGCAGTTCCCGGGGTAACACTGAAGCTTTCTTT	CASSSRGNTEAFF
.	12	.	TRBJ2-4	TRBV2	TGTGCCAGCAGTGAACAAGGGAGTGGGAAGTACTTC	CASSEQGSGKYF
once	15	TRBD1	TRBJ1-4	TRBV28	TGTGCCAGCAGATCAACAGGGGTAGGGTATGAAAAACTGTTTTTT	CASRSTGVGYEKLFF
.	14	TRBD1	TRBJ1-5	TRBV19	TGTGCCACGAAGGGGGACAGGAGCAATCAGCCCCAGCATTTT	CATKGDRSNQPQHF
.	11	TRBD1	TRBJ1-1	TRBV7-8	TGTGCCAGCACCGACAGGGCTGAAGCTTTCTTT	CASTDRAEAFF
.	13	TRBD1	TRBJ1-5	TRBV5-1	TGCGCCAGCAGCCCAGGACAGGATCAGCCCCAGCATTTT	CASSPGQDQPQHF
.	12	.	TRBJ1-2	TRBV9	TGTGCCAGCAGCGTAGGGGGCTTTGGCTACACCTTC	CASSVGGFGYTF
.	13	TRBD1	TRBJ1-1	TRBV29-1	TGCAGCTCCCCATCCGGGACAGACACTGAAGCTTTCTTT	CSSPSGTDTEAFF
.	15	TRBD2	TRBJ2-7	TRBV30	TGTGCCTGGAGTGTTTTCGGGAGGGGTCCCTACGAGCAGTACTTC	CAWSVFGRGPYEQYF
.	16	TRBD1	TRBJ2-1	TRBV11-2	TGTGCCAGCAGCCTAAGGCCGGGACAGGGGTACAATGAGCAGTTCTTC	CASSLRPGQGYNEQFF
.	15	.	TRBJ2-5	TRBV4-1	TGCGCCAGCAGTTATGGGGGGCAGATAGTGGAGACCCAGTACTTC	CASSYGGQIVETQYF
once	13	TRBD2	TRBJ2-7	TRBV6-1	TGTGCCAGCCAAAGAGCGGGAGCCTACGAGCAGTACTTC	CASQRAGAYEQYF
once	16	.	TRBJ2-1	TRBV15	TGTGCCACCAGCGAGAATCTTGAGTCCTCCTACAATGAGCAGTTCTTC	CATSENLESSYNEQFF
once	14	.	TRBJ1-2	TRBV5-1	TGCGCCAGCAGTGGGGACCCAGAGGACTATGGCTACACCTTC	CASSGDPEDYGYTF